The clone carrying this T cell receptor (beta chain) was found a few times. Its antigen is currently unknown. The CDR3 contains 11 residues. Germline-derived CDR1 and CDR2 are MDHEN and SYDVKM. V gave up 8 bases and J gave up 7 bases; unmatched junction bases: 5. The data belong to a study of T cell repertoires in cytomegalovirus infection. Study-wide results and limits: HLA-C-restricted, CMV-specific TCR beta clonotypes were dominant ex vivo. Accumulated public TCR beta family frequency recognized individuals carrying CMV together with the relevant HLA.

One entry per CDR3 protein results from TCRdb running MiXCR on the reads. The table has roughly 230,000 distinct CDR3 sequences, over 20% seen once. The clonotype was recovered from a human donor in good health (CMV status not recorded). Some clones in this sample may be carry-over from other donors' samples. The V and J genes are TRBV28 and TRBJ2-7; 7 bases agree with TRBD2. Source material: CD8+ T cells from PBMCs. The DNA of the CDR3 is TGTGCCAGCCGACTAGCTCAAGAGCAGTACTTC. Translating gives CASRLAQEQYF.